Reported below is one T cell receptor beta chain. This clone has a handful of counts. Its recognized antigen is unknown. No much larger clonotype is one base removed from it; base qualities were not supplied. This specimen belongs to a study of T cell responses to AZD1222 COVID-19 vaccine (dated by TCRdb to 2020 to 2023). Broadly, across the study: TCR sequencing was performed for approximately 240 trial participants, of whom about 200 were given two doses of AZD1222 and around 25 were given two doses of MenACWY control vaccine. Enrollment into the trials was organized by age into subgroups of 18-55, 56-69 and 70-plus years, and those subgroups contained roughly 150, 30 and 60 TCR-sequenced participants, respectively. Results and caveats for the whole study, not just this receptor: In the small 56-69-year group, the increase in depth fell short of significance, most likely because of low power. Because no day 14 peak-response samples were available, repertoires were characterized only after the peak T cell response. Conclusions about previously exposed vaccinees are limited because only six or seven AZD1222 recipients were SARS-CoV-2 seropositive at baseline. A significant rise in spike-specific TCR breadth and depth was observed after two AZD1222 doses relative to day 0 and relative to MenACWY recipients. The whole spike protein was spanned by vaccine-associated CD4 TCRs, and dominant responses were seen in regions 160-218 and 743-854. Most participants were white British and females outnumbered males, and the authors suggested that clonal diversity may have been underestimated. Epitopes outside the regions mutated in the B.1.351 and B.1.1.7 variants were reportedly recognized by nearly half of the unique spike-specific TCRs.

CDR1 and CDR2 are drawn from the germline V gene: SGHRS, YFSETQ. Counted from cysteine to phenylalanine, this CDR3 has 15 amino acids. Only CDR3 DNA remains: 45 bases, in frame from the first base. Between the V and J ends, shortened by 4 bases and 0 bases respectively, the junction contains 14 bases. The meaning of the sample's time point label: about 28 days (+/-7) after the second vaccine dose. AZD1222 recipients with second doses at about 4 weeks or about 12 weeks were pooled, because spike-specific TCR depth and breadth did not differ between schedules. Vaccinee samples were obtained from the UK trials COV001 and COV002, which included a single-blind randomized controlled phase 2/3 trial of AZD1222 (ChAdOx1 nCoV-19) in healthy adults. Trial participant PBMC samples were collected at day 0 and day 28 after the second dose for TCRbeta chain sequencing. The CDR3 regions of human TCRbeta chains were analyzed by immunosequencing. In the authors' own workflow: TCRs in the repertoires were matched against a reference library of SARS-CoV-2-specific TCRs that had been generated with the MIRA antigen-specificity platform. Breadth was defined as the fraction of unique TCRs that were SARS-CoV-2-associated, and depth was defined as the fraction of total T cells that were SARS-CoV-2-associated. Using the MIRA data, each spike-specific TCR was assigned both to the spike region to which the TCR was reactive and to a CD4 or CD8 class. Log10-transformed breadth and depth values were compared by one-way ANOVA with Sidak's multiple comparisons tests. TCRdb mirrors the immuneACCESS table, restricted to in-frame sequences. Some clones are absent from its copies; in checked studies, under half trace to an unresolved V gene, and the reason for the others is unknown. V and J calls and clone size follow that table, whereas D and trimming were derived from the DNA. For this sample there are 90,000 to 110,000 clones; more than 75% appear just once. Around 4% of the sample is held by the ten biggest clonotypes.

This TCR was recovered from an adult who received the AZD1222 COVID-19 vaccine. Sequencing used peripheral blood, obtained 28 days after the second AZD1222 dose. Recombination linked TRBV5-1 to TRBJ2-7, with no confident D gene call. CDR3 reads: CASSLGVGGSYEQYF. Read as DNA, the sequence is TGCGCCAGCAGCCTCGGCGTGGGCGGCTCCTACGAGCAGTACTTC. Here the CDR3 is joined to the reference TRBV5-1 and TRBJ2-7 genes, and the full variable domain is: KAGVTQTPRYLIKTRGQQVTLSCSPISGHRSVSWYQQTPGQGLQFLFEYFSETQRNKGNFPGRFSGRQFSNSRSEMNVSTLELGDSALYLCASSLGVGGSYEQYFGPGTRLTVT.